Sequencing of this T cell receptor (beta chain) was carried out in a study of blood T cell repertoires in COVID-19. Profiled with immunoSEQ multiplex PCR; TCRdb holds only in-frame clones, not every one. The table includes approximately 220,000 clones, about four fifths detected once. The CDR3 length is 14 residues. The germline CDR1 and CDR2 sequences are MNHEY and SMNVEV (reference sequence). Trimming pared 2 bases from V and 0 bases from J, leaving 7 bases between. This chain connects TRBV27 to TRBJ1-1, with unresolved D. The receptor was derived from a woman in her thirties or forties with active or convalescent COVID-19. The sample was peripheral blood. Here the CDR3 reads CASSLRSLNTEAFF. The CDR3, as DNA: TGTGCCAGCAGTTTACGGTCACTGAACACTGAAGCTTTCTTT.